This T cell receptor (beta chain) was recorded in a study of blood T cells in healthy people across ages. Extraction of total RNA produced a minimum of 5 micrograms from each sample. Primed by a sample-barcoded 5' primer and a J-beta primer mix, a second PCR proceeded for about 6 to 12 cycles. Each CDR3 protein is one row after TCRdb ran MiXCR on the 5' RACE reads. The sample consists of fewer than 600,000 distinct CDR3 sequences, about 28% of them appearing once. On this clonotype: What it binds is unknown.

Overall study results and limits: Donors of long life had a larger count of naive CD4+ cells and greater diversity than aged donors.

Another study also made use of these data, one on T cells of mothers and their children. This second report adds: Whether pairs are related or unrelated, thymic selection shapes their TCR recombination output in much the same way.

The origin of this receptor is a boy aged 2 to 10 in good health. Specimen: blood.

The CDR3 DNA reads TGCGCCAGCAGTGAGTCGGGGACCGGTAACACTGAAGCTTTCTTT. As protein: CASSESGTGNTEAFF. V is TRBV10-1 and J is TRBJ1-1; TRBD1 might be the D (5 bases). V was cut by 0 bases and J by 2 bases, with 10 bases left in between. Germline assignment: CDR1 WNHNN and CDR2 SYGVQD (reference sequence). The CDR3 sequence is 15 residues long.